This T cell receptor (beta chain) was captured by sequencing in a study of beta chain features in type 1 diabetes. Overall study: Sorted cell examination encompassed 100 million to 110 million cells across all samples. Broader study findings: Highly expressing activated T cells could be over-counted with a cDNA template. Compared to healthy donors, patients appeared to have naive, central memory and Treg TCRB repertoires that were more alike. Among patients with Type 1 diabetes, TCRB CDR3s were moderately but significantly shorter in every one of the four CD4+ subsets.

V lost 0 bases and J 3 bases, leaving 8 bases between the germline ends. The CDR3 is made up of 14 amino acids. Germline V lookup: CDR1 SGHRS, CDR2 YFSETQ. CD45RO/CCR7/CD25/CD127/CD95/CD27 sorting isolated CD4+ naive, central memory, regulatory and stem cell-like memory cells. Every isolated RNA sample was fully reverse transcribed, so sequencing captured expressed TCRB transcripts. The data were produced by immunoSEQ multiplex PCR, yet TCRdb's version contains in-frame clones alone and is incomplete. The table shows some 370,000 clones, with 9.5% to 10% occurring only once. This clone has more than one count but fewer than ten. Its antigen is currently unknown.

The chain employs TRBV5-1 and TRBJ2-3; the D is unclear. Sequencing was carried out using central memory CD4+ T cells from blood. The sequence was obtained from a young man with type 1 diabetes. The CDR3 loop is CASSLVKKTDTQYF. In DNA form, the CDR3 reads TGCGCCAGCAGCTTGGTGAAGAAAACAGATACGCAGTATTTT.